Shown below are 11 T cell receptor beta chains from a single sample sequenced in a study of blood T cells in healthy people across ages. With a J-beta primer mix and a sample-barcoded 5' primer, a second PCR ran about 6 to 11 cycles. TCRdb fed the 5' RACE reads into MiXCR, producing one record per CDR3 protein. The profile shows under 2 million distinct CDR3 sequences, roughly 30% of them singletons. The specimen was blood. The receptors were sampled from a woman aged 25-40 years in good health.

This clonotype was seen only a few times. CDR3: CASSQESRGGNYEQYF. The CDR3 DNA follows: TGCGCCAGCAGCCAAGAGAGTCGTGGCGGGAACTACGAGCAGTACTTC. The chain carries TRBV4-1 and TRBJ2-7, with D possibly matching TRBD2 (6 bases). Trimming took off 0 bases at V and 3 bases at J, with 15 bases between the two ends. The CDR3 length is 16 residues. Per germline, CDR1 MGHRA and CDR2 YSYEKL.

V is TRBV3-1 and J is TRBJ2-3; D is possibly TRBD1 or TRBD2 (5 bases each). The CDR3 consists of 17 residues. V was cut by 0 bases and J by 1 base, with 14 bases left in between. Germline values: CDR1 LGHDT, CDR2 YNNKEL (reference sequence). CDR3 amino acids: CASSQDFGAPGTDTQYF. CDR3 bases: TGTGCCAGCAGCCAAGATTTCGGGGCGCCAGGCACAGATACGCAGTATTTT.

V and J are TRBV5-4 and TRBJ2-7, with D unresolved. The CDR3 loop spans 12 amino acids. Germline-derived CDR1 and CDR2 are SGHNT and YYREEE (reference sequence). V was cut by 4 bases and J by 7 bases, with 12 bases left in between. CDR3 protein: CASSADSWEQYF. CDR3 DNA sequence: TGTGCCAGCAGCGCTGATTCGTGGGAGCAGTACTTC.

There are a few counts of this clonotype. V usage is TRBV3-1 and J usage is TRBJ1-2; 10 bases agree with TRBD1. Germline CDR1 and CDR2: LGHDT and YNNKEL (reference sequence). The CDR3 runs 15 residues. Losses at the gene ends were 4 bases for V and 8 bases for J; bases not matched to a gene: 10. The CDR3 nucleotides are TGTGCCAGCAGCCGGCCCGGGACAGGGGCTTACGGCTACACCTTC. The encoded protein is CASSRPGTGAYGYTF.

The chain is built from TRBV10-2 and TRBJ2-1; D tentatively fits TRBD1 or TRBD2 (5 bases each). Germline assignment: CDR1 WSHSY and CDR2 SAAADI. The V gene lost 6 bases and the J gene lost 14 bases, with 23 bases spanning the gap. The CDR3 contains 14 residues. The CDR3 nucleotides are TGCGCCAGCAGGACCGGGACCCAACCCTTGGAGGAGTTCTTC. Translated, it gives CASRTGTQPLEEFF.

In its sample, this clonotype was seen many times. The chain links TRBV20-1 to TRBJ2-3; D call uncertain. Trimming took 1 base from V and 2 from J, leaving 16 bases between them. CDR1 and CDR2 (germline): DFQATT, SNEGSKA (reference sequence). This CDR3 region has 16 residues. The CDR3 region has the DNA TGCAGTGCTAGAGCTCAGGTTCTCCTTATCACAGATACGCAGTATTTT. Its protein product is CSARAQVLLITDTQYF.

A remark on this clonotype: This may come from a read error, since a much larger clone is one base off. The chain joins TRBV7-9 to TRBJ2-1, with 11 bases that match TRBD2. The junction had 9 bases not matched to a gene; V was cut back by 6 bases and J by 8 bases. The CDR3 consists of 15 residues. Germline CDR1 SEHNR, CDR2 FQNEAQ (reference sequence). The CDR3 nucleotides are TGTGCCAGCAGATCTGTAGCGGGGGGGTACGATGAGCAGTTCTTC. Translated: CASRSVAGGYDEQFF.

The chain has TRBV20-1 and TRBJ2-5; the D gene could be TRBD1 or TRBD2 (5 bases each). Germline V gene lookup returns CDR1 DFQATT and CDR2 SNEGSKA (reference sequence). V dropped 4 bases and J dropped 10 bases, with 31 bases sitting between them. This CDR3 is built from 17 residues. For the CDR3, the DNA is TGCAGTGCTACGTCCGGGACCCACCCCGTTGCGCTTGAGGACCAGTACTTC. Translation: CSATSGTHPVALEDQYF.

In this sample, this clonotype turned up a few times. One end of the junction varies from germline; a read error may be responsible. V is TRBV14 and J is TRBJ2-7; possibly TRBD2 for D (5 bases). Germline V gives CDR1 SGHDN, CDR2 FVKESK. This CDR3 spans 14 amino acids. The CDR3 here is CASSQVTNPYAQYF. CDR3 DNA sequence: TGTGCCAGCAGCCAAGTGACTAACCCCTACGCGCAGTACTTC.

The chain couples TRBV30 to TRBJ1-5; no reliable D call. Germline CDR1 reads GTSNPN; CDR2 reads SVGIG (reference sequence). V was trimmed by 1 base and J by 7 bases, leaving 11 bases between them. The CDR3 has 13 amino acids. This CDR3 is CAWSERVRQPQHF. The CDR3 DNA sequence: TGTGCCTGGAGTGAAAGGGTGCGACAGCCCCAGCATTTT.

The V and J genes are TRBV10-3 and TRBJ2-1; TRBD2 matches at 10 bases. The CDR3 has 16 residues. The ends lost 0 bases at V and 9 bases at J; junction bases unmatched: 8. Looked up from germline, CDR1 is ENHRY and CDR2 is SYGVKD. The CDR3 DNA is TGTGCCATCAGTGAGTCAGCGGGAGGGCCCCCCGGTGAGCAGTTCTTC. This sequence encodes CAISESAGGPPGEQFF.